The source of this TCR beta chain is a study of cytomegalovirus exposure and HLA in healthy donors. General study results and limits: Previous analysis showed most TCR beta V segments were productive about 90% or about 30% of the time. Reportedly, diagnosis of cytomegalovirus status by the classifier showed high specificity and sensitivity. Analysis was carried out at a later point, and it linked a missense DCLRE1C variant to TCR beta V- and J-gene trimming. A few of the chains that were CMV-associated were confirmed in vitro to be specific for CMV antigens.

Germline CDR1 LGHNA, CDR2 YNFKEQ. CDR3 size: 15 residues. Trimming left V 0 bases short and J 6 bases short, with 11 bases between. PCR primers comprised 60 Vbeta and 13 Jbeta primers. Sequenced by immunoSEQ multiplex PCR; TCRdb stores in-frame clones only, minus some. The sample has under 150,000 clones; about four fifths are singletons. With respect to this clone: What it binds is not known.

The V call is TRBV4-2, the J call TRBJ2-2; D is undetermined. This TCR was recovered from a man in his late teens or twenties in good health and CMV-seronegative. Material: PBMCs. CDR3 coding DNA: TGTGCCAGCAGCCAAGATCTCACCACTTCCGGGGAGCTGTTTTTT. It yields the protein CASSQDLTTSGELFF.